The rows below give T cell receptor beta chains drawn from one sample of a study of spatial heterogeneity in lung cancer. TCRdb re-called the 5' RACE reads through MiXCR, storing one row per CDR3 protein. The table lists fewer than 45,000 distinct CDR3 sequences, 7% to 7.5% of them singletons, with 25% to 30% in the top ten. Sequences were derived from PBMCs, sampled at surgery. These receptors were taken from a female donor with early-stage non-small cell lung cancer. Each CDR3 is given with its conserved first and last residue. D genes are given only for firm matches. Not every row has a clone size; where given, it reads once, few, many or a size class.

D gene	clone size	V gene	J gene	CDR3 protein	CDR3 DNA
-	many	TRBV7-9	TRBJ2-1	CASSFAWVTTSHTNEQFF	TGTGCCAGCAGCTTCGCGTGGGTTACAACGTCCCATACAAATGAGCAGTTCTTC
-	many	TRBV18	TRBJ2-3	CASSRSTETDTQYF	TGTGCCAGCTCACGATCGACAGAGACAGATACGCAGTATTTT
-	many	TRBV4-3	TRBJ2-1	CASSQDPGGRNNEQFF	TGCGCCAGCAGCCAAGATCCCGGGGGGCGAAACAATGAGCAGTTCTTC
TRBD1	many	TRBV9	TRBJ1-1	CASSPEGQGMRTEAFF	TGTGCCAGCAGCCCCGAGGGACAGGGGATGAGGACTGAAGCTTTCTTT
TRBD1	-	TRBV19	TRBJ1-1	CASSIGQGWNTEAFF	TGTGCCAGTAGTATCGGACAGGGGTGGAACACTGAAGCTTTCTTT
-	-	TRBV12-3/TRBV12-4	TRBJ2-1	CASSRSVNEQFF	TGTGCCAGCAGCCGGAGCGTTAATGAGCAGTTCTTC
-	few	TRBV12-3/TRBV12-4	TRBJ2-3	CASSKLGADTQYF	TGTGCCAGCAGTAAACTGGGGGCAGATACGCAGTATTTT
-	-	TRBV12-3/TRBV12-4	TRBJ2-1	CASSSYGTGGYNEQFF	TGTGCCAGCAGCTCATACGGGACCGGAGGGTACAATGAGCAGTTCTTC
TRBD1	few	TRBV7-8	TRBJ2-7	CASSASGTVSYEQYF	TGTGCCAGCAGCGCATCCGGGACAGTCTCCTACGAGCAGTACTTC
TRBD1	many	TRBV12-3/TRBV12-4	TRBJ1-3	CASSLGQGGNTIYF	TGTGCCAGCAGTTTAGGACAGGGAGGAAACACCATATATTTT
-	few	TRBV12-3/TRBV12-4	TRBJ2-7	CASSLGRWQYF	TGTGCCAGCAGTTTGGGGAGGTGGCAGTACTTC
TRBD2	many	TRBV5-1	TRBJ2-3	CASSTPTSGNTDTQYF	TGCGCCAGCAGCACACCGACTAGCGGGAACACAGATACGCAGTATTTT
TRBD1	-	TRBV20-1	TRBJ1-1	CSASRGVEAFF	TGCAGTGCGAGCAGGGGGGTGGAAGCTTTCTTT
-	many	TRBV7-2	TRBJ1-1	CASTEGGLAFF	TGTGCCAGCACAGAGGGGGGGTTAGCTTTCTTT
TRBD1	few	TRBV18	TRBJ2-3	CASSPRGQGFGPDTQYF	TGTGCCAGCTCACCACGGGGACAGGGCTTTGGTCCAGATACGCAGTATTTT
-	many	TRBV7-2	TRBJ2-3	CASRQSSTDTQYF	TGTGCCAGCAGACAGAGTAGCACAGATACGCAGTATTTT
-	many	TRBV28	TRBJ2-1	CASSLSSRPQFF	TGTGCCAGCAGTTTATCAAGCAGGCCGCAGTTCTTC
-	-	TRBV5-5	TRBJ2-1	CASSSRGINEQFF	TGTGCCAGCAGCTCCCGTGGAATCAATGAGCAGTTCTTC
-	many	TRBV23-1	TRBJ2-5	CASSRKGAARETQYF	TGCGCCAGCAGTCGGAAAGGGGCAGCGAGGGAGACCCAGTACTTC
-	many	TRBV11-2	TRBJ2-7	CASSLNYEQYF	TGTGCCAGCAGCTTGAACTACGAGCAGTACTTC